This TCR beta chain was identified in a study of lymphopenia after photon versus proton radiotherapy. V lost 7 bases and J 3 bases, leaving 21 bases between the germline ends. There are 16 residues in the CDR3. Germline V gene lookup returns CDR1 LNHDA and CDR2 SQIVND (reference sequence). The protocol was immunoSEQ multiplex PCR, while the TCRdb copy is restricted to in-frame clones and leaves out a portion. The repertoire includes around 150,000 clones, less than 90% of them detected once, and around 4.6% sits in the top ten. As to this clone: The target antigen is unknown.

Study findings and constraints: After the lymphocyte nadir, photon-treated repertoires showed oligoclonal expansion, especially of CD8+ Temra cells.

This receptor was taken from a man aged 50 to 59 with gastric cancer. Sequencing used peripheral blood, obtained from a patient treated with photon-based radiotherapy. V gene TRBV19 combines with J gene TRBJ1-1, with a weak D call TRBD1 (6 bases). CDR3 region: CASKSAAGERYTEAFF. The DNA of the CDR3 is TGTGCCAGTAAATCAGCGGCAGGGGAAAGGTACACTGAAGCTTTCTTT.